Below, 32 T cell receptor beta chains from the same sample are listed, as sequenced in a study of T cell changes during pregnancy in multiple sclerosis. Profiled with immunoSEQ multiplex PCR; TCRdb holds only in-frame clones, not every one. Here the sample spans 80,000 or so clones, roughly nine tenths being singletons. The specimen comprised peripheral blood, sampled before pregnancy. The source is a female donor with multiple sclerosis, enrolled in a pregnancy study.

This chain uses TRBV5-4 with TRBJ2-5; 7 bases fit TRBD1. This CDR3 region has 15 residues. Trimming cost V 2 bases and J 1 base; bases outside gene matches: 5. Germline V lookup: CDR1 SGHNT, CDR2 YYREEE (reference sequence). The CDR3 loop reads CASSLRDRPQETQYF. DNA for the CDR3: TGTGCCAGCAGCTTAAGGGACAGACCCCAAGAGACCCAGTACTTC.

The table lists this clone with a count of one. V gene TRBV11-2 combines with J gene TRBJ2-7; D is possibly TRBD1 (6 bases). The CDR3 loop spans 15 amino acids. V lost 0 bases to trimming and J lost 4 bases, with 13 bases between them. Germline assignment: CDR1 SGHAT and CDR2 FQNNGV. CDR3 coding DNA: TGTGCCAGCAGCTTAGATAGGCCAGGGGTTTACGAGCAGTACTTC. Amino acids: CASSLDRPGVYEQYF.

The rearrangement joins TRBV30 to TRBJ2-6; 7 bases line up with TRBD2. The J segment lost 2 bases and the V segment lost 3 bases, leaving 7 bases of the junction unmatched. The CDR3 runs to 16 residues. Germline V gene data show CDR1 as GTSNPN and CDR2 as SVGIG (reference sequence). This CDR3 reads CAWRKLGGAGANVLTF. In DNA, the CDR3 is TGTGCCTGGAGGAAGCTTGGGGGGGCTGGGGCCAACGTCCTGACTTTC.

The V gene is TRBV10-3, the J gene TRBJ1-2, with 8 bases matching TRBD1. The CDR3 contains 13 residues. Germline lookup yields CDR1 ENHRY and CDR2 SYGVKD. Trimming removed 7 bases from V and 5 bases from J; junction bases left unmatched: 6. The CDR3 sequence: CAIMEDRDYGYTF. CDR3 bases: TGTGCCATCATGGAGGACAGGGATTATGGCTACACCTTC.

J is TRBJ1-6 and V is TRBV27; tentative D call: TRBD1 (5 bases). Germline CDR1 MNHEY, CDR2 SMNVEV (reference sequence). V lost 8 bases and J 4 bases, leaving 15 bases between the germline ends. This CDR3 comprises 15 residues. DNA of the CDR3: TGTGCCAGCCATTTCGGGGGGATATATAATTCACCCCTCCACTTT. Translating gives CASHFGGIYNSPLHF.

The CDR3: CATSPPETEETQYF. For the CDR3, the DNA is TGTGCCACCAGCCCCCCTGAGACAGAAGAGACCCAGTACTTC. The gene calls are TRBV15 and TRBJ2-5; perhaps TRBD1 as D (5 bases). In germline, CDR1 is LNHNV, CDR2 YYDKDF (reference sequence). V shed 5 bases and J shed 3 bases, with 13 bases lying between them. This CDR3 has 14 amino acids.

The genes are TRBV7-8 and TRBJ1-1; 7 nucleotides line up with TRBD1. Germline V gene sequence: CDR1 SGHVS, CDR2 FQNEAQ. The CDR3 is 16 amino acids. J lost 0 bases, V lost 5 bases, and 9 bases had no gene match. CDR3 DNA: TGTGCCAGCAGCGTCACTCCGGGACAGTTGAACACTGAAGCTTTCTTT. This encodes CASSVTPGQLNTEAFF. The whole variable domain, remainder taken from reference TRBV7-8 and TRBJ1-1, is GAGVSQSPRYKVAKRGQDVALRCDPISGHVSLFWYQQALGQGPEFLTYFQNEAQLDKSGLPSDRFFAERPEGSVSTLKIQRTQQEDSAVYLCASSVTPGQLNTEAFFGQGTRLTVV.

The chain uses TRBV6-1 and TRBJ1-2; 7 nucleotides match TRBD1. This CDR3 spans 13 amino acids. Germline CDR1 is MNHNS and CDR2 is SASEGT. J was trimmed by 12 bases and V by 6 bases; bases with no gene match: 13. The CDR3: CASRERDSTADTF. CDR3 sequence (DNA): TGTGCCAGCAGAGAAAGGGACAGCACCGCTGACACCTTC.

This clone appeared a few times. The V and J genes are TRBV7-6 and TRBJ1-1; 7 positions agree with TRBD1. CDR1 and CDR2 from the germline V gene are SGHVS and FNYEAQ. There are 14 residues in the CDR3. Trimming at V came to 6 bases and at J to 2 bases, leaving 6 bases not matched to a gene. CDR3 in DNA: TGTGCCAGCAGTCGACAGGGATTCAACACTGAAGCTTTCTTT. Residues: CASSRQGFNTEAFF.

The V call is TRBV10-2, the J call TRBJ1-1; 10 bases line up with TRBD1. This CDR3 spans 15 amino acids. Germline loops: CDR1 WSHSY, CDR2 SAAADI. The V and J ends lost 0 bases and 5 bases, in that order; junction bases with no gene match: 3. CDR3 DNA: TGCGCCAGCAGTGAGTCGGGACAGGGGAGAACTGAAGCTTTCTTT. Translated, it gives CASSESGQGRTEAFF.

V usage is TRBV10-1 and J usage is TRBJ1-1; TRBD1 aligns across 7 bases. Looked up from germline, CDR1 is WNHNN and CDR2 is SYGVQD (reference sequence). The CDR3 consists of 14 residues. Germline trimming cut 3 bases from V and 8 bases from J; bases unmatched to any gene: 9. The CDR3 is CASSDTTGIGEAFF. For the CDR3, the DNA is TGCGCCAGCAGTGACACGACAGGGATAGGCGAAGCTTTCTTT.

The chain uses TRBV15 and TRBJ2-5, with 7 bases fitting TRBD2. Looked up from germline, CDR1 is LNHNV and CDR2 is YYDKDF (reference sequence). The V and J ends lost 0 bases and 5 bases, in that order; junction bases with no gene match: 15. The CDR3 is made up of 18 amino acids. In DNA form, the CDR3 reads TGTGCCACCAGCAGAGATAGGGGAGGGTTCGACCCTATGGAGACCCAGTACTTC. Protein sequence: CATSRDRGGFDPMETQYF.

The chain employs TRBV29-1 and TRBJ2-3, with 7 bases matching TRBD2. There are 13 residues in the CDR3. The V and J ends lost 7 bases and 5 bases, in that order; junction bases with no gene match: 9. In germline, CDR1 is SQVTM, CDR2 ANQGSEA. The CDR3 protein is CSAEERGIDTQYF. CDR3 sequence (DNA): TGCAGCGCGGAAGAGCGGGGTATAGATACGCAGTATTTT.

The rearrangement joins TRBV19 to TRBJ2-5; D remains ambiguous. Germline CDR1 is LNHDA and CDR2 is SQIVND (reference sequence). Trimming took off 3 bases at V and 5 bases at J, with 4 bases between the two ends. CDR3 length: 11 residues. As DNA, the CDR3 is TGTGCCAGTAGTATTGAGGAGACCCAGTACTTC. It translates to CASSIEETQYF.

The chain employs TRBV9 and TRBJ1-1; a weak D match, TRBD1 (5 bases). The CDR3 is made up of 15 amino acids. V was pared by 4 bases and J by 6 bases, with 19 bases between. Germline V lookup: CDR1 SGDLS, CDR2 YYNGEE. CDR3 nucleotides: TGTGCCAGCAGCCCAGCAGACGGGGGATTAGCTGAAGCTTTCTTT. As protein: CASSPADGGLAEAFF.

This chain links TRBV11-3 with TRBJ1-3, with D uncertain. The CDR3 spans 12 residues. CDR1 is SGHNT and CDR2 is YENEEA in the germline V gene. V was shortened by 7 bases and J by 4 bases, with 8 bases between the two germline ends. This CDR3 is CASIGSGNTIYF. CDR3 DNA sequence: TGTGCCAGCATCGGGTCCGGAAACACCATATATTTT.

The CDR3 loop is CASQDRYNQPQHF. CDR3 nucleotide sequence: TGTGCCAGCCAAGACAGGTACAATCAGCCCCAGCATTTT. The V gene is TRBV27, the J gene TRBJ1-5; D might be TRBD1 (6 bases). The CDR3 contains 13 residues. Germline V gene lookup returns CDR1 MNHEY and CDR2 SMNVEV (reference sequence). V was trimmed by 8 bases and J by 3 bases, leaving 11 bases between them.

V and J are TRBV2 and TRBJ1-5, with 7 bases lining up with TRBD1. The V gene's germline CDR1 is SNHLY and CDR2 FYNNEI. The CDR3 extends over 13 amino acids. The V and J ends lost 7 bases and 6 bases, in that order; junction bases with no gene match: 6. The CDR3 DNA is TGTGCCAGCACCCAGACAGGGACTCAGCCCCAGCATTTT. This encodes CASTQTGTQPQHF.

The V gene is TRBV19, the J gene TRBJ2-1; TRBD1 is a possible D gene (8 bases). Per germline, CDR1 LNHDA and CDR2 SQIVND (reference sequence). The CDR3 totals 16 residues. The germline V and J ends were trimmed by 4 bases and 8 bases, with 21 bases remaining between them. Here the CDR3 DNA reads TGTGCCAGTAGTAGATCACAGGGGGGGGCTTTTCATGAGCAGTTCTTC. Translating gives CASSRSQGGAFHEQFF.

V and J are TRBV2 and TRBJ1-1; the D is unclear. The CDR3 length is 13 residues. Germline CDR1 SNHLY, CDR2 FYNNEI. The V and J ends lost 4 bases and 1 base respectively, with 7 bases between them. DNA for the CDR3: TGTGCCAGCAGTGCCCCAGGGAACACTGAAGCTTTCTTT. It specifies CASSAPGNTEAFF.

With regard to this clone: The same CDR3 arises from other DNA sequences in this sample as well. V is TRBV29-1 and J is TRBJ1-1, with TRBD1 matching 9 bases. The CDR3 spans 13 residues. CDR1 and CDR2 (germline): SQVTM, ANQGSEA. V trimming: 4 bases; J trimming: 5 bases; junction bases outside the gene matches: 5. The CDR3 bases are TGCAGCGTTGCAACAGGGGGCGGGACTGAAGCTTTCTTT. Its protein product is CSVATGGGTEAFF.

This rearrangement joins TRBV10-3 to TRBJ1-5; 7 bases agree with TRBD1. From germline, CDR1 is ENHRY and CDR2 SYGVKD. Trimming cost V 7 bases and J 7 bases; bases outside gene matches: 16. The CDR3 totals 16 residues. This chain's CDR3 is CAINTNSDRVRQPQHF. For the CDR3, the DNA is TGTGCCATCAATACAAACTCCGACAGGGTAAGACAGCCCCAGCATTTT.

V usage is TRBV18 and J usage is TRBJ2-5; D uncertain. The CDR3 runs 13 residues. The germline gives CDR1 KGHSH, CDR2 LQKENI. Between the trimmed V and J ends, which lost 2 bases and 3 bases, there was a span of 7 bases. The DNA for the CDR3 is TGTGCCAGCTCACCATGGCAGAAAGAGACCCAGTACTTC. Translation gives CASSPWQKETQYF.

This clone has a handful of counts. The V call is TRBV7-9, the J call TRBJ2-7; no definite D call. The V end was cut by 1 base, the J end by 0 bases, with 10 bases between. CDR1 is SEHNR, CDR2 FQNEAQ, per germline (reference sequence). The CDR3 sequence is 15 residues long. CDR3 coding DNA: TGTGCCAGCAGCTTAGACTTTTACGACTCCTACGAGCAGTACTTC. Protein sequence: CASSLDFYDSYEQYF.

The CDR3 reads CASSKECAPSYNEQFF. The CDR3, as DNA: TGTGCCAGCAGCAAAGAGTGCGCCCCCTCCTACAATGAGCAGTTCTTC. The rearrangement links TRBV21-1 to TRBJ2-1; the table assigns TRBD2, which was not confirmed against the DNA. TRBV21-1 is designated a pseudogene. The CDR3 sequence is 16 residues long.

This chain joins TRBV19 and TRBJ2-7, with 9 bases identical to TRBD2. V dropped 3 bases and J dropped 3; count of bases not matched to a gene: 12. The CDR3 runs to 17 residues. Germline CDR1 reads LNHDA; CDR2 reads SQIVND (reference sequence). Here the CDR3 DNA reads TGTGCCAGTAGTATCTTGGCGGGGGGGAGTCTCAGCTACGAGCAGTACTTC. Amino acids: CASSILAGGSLSYEQYF.

The V and J genes are TRBV9 and TRBJ2-3, with 10 bases identical to TRBD1. V trimming: 2 bases; J trimming: 7 bases; junction bases outside the gene matches: 13. CDR3 length equals 17 residues. Germline CDR1 reads SGDLS; CDR2 reads YYNGEE. The CDR3 DNA reads as TGTGCCAGCAGCGTCGTTCCCGGGACAGGGGAGTCGAATACGCAGTATTTT. Translated, it gives CASSVVPGTGESNTQYF. Drawing the rest from reference TRBV9 and TRBJ2-3, the complete variable domain is DSGVTQTPKHLITATGQRVTLRCSPRSGDLSVYWYQQSLDQGLQFLIQYYNGEERAKGNILERFSAQQFPDLHSELNLSSLELGDSALYFCASSVVPGTGESNTQYFGPGTRLTVL.

CDR3 loop: CASSLSTSGGESTDTQYF. In DNA form, the CDR3 reads TGTGCCAGCAGCTTGTCTACTAGCGGGGGGGAGAGCACAGATACGCAGTATTTT. The V and J genes are TRBV5-6 and TRBJ2-3; TRBD2 agrees at 13 bases. Per germline, CDR1 SGHDT and CDR2 YYEEEE. The CDR3 totals 18 residues. V shed 1 base, J shed 0 bases, and the junction held 5 bases outside the gene matches.

The table lists this clone with a few counts. The J gene is TRBJ1-5, the V gene TRBV5-1, with TRBD1 matching 7 bases. The CDR3 totals 14 residues. After removal of 3 bases from V and 2 bases from J, the junction contained 2 bases not matched to a gene. Germline V lookup: CDR1 SGHRS, CDR2 YFSETQ. The CDR3 reads CASSSGTGNQPQHF. CDR3 DNA: TGCGCCAGCAGCTCTGGGACAGGCAATCAGCCCCAGCATTTT.

The chain employs TRBV9 and TRBJ2-7; 7 bases match TRBD1. CDR3 length: 15 residues. CDR1 SGDLS and CDR2 YYNGEE come from the germline V gene. The V and J ends lost 2 bases and 2 bases, in that order; junction bases with no gene match: 7. The CDR3 sequence is CASSVGDRLTYEQYF. The CDR3 coding sequence is TGTGCCAGCAGCGTGGGGGACAGACTTACCTACGAGCAGTACTTC.

The V call is TRBV19, the J call TRBJ2-3; 12 nucleotides align to TRBD2. There are 16 residues in the CDR3. The V and J ends lost 3 bases and 11 bases, in that order; junction bases with no gene match: 12. Germline assignment: CDR1 LNHDA and CDR2 SQIVND (reference sequence). CDR3 protein: CASSIGSLAGGRLQYF. CDR3 bases: TGTGCCAGTAGTATTGGGTCCCTAGCGGGGGGGAGATTGCAGTATTTT.

V and J are TRBV29-1 and TRBJ1-1; 8 bases agree with TRBD1. Trimming at V came to 3 bases and at J to 0 bases, leaving 6 bases not matched to a gene. The CDR3 is 15 amino acids. Per germline, CDR1 SQVTM and CDR2 ANQGSEA. The DNA for the CDR3 is TGCAGCGTTGACAGGGGGCAGGGGATGAACACTGAAGCTTTCTTT. As protein: CSVDRGQGMNTEAFF. The full variable domain, its missing parts supplied by reference TRBV29-1 and TRBJ1-1, is SAVISQKPSRDICQRGTSLTIQCQVDSQVTMMFWYRQQPGQSLTLIATANQGSEATYESGFVIDKFPISRPNLTFSTLTVSNMSPEDSSIYLCSVDRGQGMNTEAFFGQGTRLTVV.